This T cell receptor beta chain was documented in a study of cytomegalovirus exposure and HLA in healthy donors. Study-level findings and limits: For most subjects, TCR beta sequences were reported to predict HLA-A and HLA-B alleles with accuracy.

CDR3 length: 12 amino acids. Germline CDR1 is SGHAT and CDR2 is FQNNGV. Trimming removed 5 bases at V and 4 bases at J, with 9 bases between. In this sample, this clone turned up a few times. Its antigen is not known. 60 Vbeta and 13 Jbeta primers were used in PCR. Sequencing used immunoSEQ multiplex PCR; TCRdb keeps in-frame clones, though not all of them. Of 210,000 or so clones listed, over 60% were seen once; the top ten hold 15% to 19%. Material for sequencing was PBMCs. The receptor's source is a man between 35 and 55 years old in good health and CMV-seronegative. The rearrangement joins TRBV11-2 to TRBJ2-7, with D possibly being TRBD2 (6 bases). The CDR3 here is CASSPGGYEQYF. In DNA form, the CDR3 reads TGTGCCAGCAGCCCTGGGGGGTACGAGCAGTACTTC. The whole variable domain, remainder taken from reference TRBV11-2 and TRBJ2-7, is EAGVAQSPRYKIIEKRQSVAFWCNPISGHATLYWYQQILGQGPKLLIQFQNNGVVDDSQLPKDRFSAERLKGVDSTLKIQPAKLEDSAVYLCASSPGGYEQYFGPGTRLTVT.